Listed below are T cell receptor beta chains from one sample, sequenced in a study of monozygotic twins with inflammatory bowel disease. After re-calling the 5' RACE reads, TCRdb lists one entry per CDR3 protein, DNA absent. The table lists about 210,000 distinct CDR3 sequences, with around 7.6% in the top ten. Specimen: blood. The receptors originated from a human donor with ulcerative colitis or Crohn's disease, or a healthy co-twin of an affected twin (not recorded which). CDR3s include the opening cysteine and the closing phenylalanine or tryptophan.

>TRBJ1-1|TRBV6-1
CASSNGLMRAEAFF
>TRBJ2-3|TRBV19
CASRLTGFSSTDTQYF
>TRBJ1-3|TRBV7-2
CASSLALGEVGQSRNTIYF
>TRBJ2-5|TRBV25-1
CASIHPVRETQYF
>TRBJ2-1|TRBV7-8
CASSPEGLVYEQFF
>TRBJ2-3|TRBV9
CASSVGLPSGVISTDTQYF
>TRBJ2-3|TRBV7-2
CATSRASGAPHTDTQYF
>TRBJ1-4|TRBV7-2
CASSPGAGMKEKLFF
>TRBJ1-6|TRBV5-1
CASSAGTANNSPLHF
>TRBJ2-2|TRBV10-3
CAAGTGATTGELFF
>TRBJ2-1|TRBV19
CASSISRWDSSYNEQFF
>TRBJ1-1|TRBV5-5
CASSLAEWVMNTEAFF
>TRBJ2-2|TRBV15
CATSRGGGVGELFF
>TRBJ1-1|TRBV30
CAWRGAQTGVRAFF
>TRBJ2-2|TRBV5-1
CASSLPQATGELFF
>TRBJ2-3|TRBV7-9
CASSSRTSGGSTDTQYF
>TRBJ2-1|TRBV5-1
CASSLGRQSSYNEQFF
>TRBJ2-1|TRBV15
CATSSDRRSYNEQFF
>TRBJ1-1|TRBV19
CASSPGGAFTEAFF
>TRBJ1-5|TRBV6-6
CVSRLPASTSQHF
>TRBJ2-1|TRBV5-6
CASSPDRGGDLYNEQFF
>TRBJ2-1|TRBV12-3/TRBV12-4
CASSHAGLPSYNEQFF
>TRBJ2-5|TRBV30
CAWSVQANQETQYF
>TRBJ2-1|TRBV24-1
CATSDPGVQSSYNEQFF
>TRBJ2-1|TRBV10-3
CAIKPGAANEQFF
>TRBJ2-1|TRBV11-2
CASTGLAGGLSSYNEQFF
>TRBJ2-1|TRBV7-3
CASSLFLPNEQFF
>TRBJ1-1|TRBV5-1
CASSHRGRHTEAFF
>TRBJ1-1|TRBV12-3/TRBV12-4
CASSFGGFMNTEAFF
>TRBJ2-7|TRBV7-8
CASIPGASGFSYEQYF
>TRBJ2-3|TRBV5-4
CASSFREDTQYF
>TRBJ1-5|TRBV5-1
CASSSDPDQPQHF
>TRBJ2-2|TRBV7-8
CASSETSVTGELFF
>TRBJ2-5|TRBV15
CATSRVETSGRAGETQYF
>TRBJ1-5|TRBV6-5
CASIYGTGWHQPQHF
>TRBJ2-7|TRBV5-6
CASSLHEGDPDEQYF
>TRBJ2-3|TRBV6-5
CASSYSEWTDTQYF
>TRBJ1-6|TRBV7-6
CASSLVRDNSPLHF
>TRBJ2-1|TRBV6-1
CASSGTGGTNEQFF
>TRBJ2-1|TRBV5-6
CASSLIGGTGNHNEQFF
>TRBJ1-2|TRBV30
CAWSPNPSYGYTF
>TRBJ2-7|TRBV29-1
CSVEDPTSGGYEQYF
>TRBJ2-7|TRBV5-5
CASSVGEAASYEQYF
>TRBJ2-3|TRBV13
CASSTDRGTDTQYF
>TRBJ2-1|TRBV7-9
CASSLQGNEQFF
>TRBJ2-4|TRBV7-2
CASSLGRDGHIQYF
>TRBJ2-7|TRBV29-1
CSAQGLSSYEQYF
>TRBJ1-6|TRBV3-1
CASSQPNRGKNSPLHF
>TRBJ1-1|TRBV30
CAWSVRVNTEAFF
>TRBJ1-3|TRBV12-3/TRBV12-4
CASSFFPNTIYF
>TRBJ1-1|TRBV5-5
CASSEEGPEMYTEAFF
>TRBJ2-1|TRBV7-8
CASSLSTLNSYNEQFF
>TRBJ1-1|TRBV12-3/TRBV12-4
CASIPDPNTEAFF
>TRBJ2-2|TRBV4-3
CASSQAVQGTGELFF
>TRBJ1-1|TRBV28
CASSSTGPLGRTEAFF
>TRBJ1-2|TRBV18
CASSLVNQGGGYTF
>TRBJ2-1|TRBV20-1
CSAMGGDNEQFF
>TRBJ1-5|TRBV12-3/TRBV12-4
CASSPSQGFYSNQPQHF
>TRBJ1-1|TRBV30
CAWMIGNTEAFF